This T cell receptor beta chain appears in the sequencing data of a study of T-cell reconstitution after alpha-beta-depleted transplantation in children. A library of TCRbeta sequences, prepared with unique molecular identifiers, was generated. TCRdb re-analysed the PCR reads in MiXCR, keeping a single row per CDR3 protein. The table lists about 340,000 distinct CDR3 sequences, about 9.4% of them singletons. This CDR3 has 13 amino acids. The V gene lost 2 bases and the J gene lost 7 bases, with 11 bases spanning the gap. Germline CDR1 MNHEY, CDR2 SVGEGT. The rearrangement joins TRBV6-2 or TRBV6-3 to TRBJ1-2; D uncertain. This clonotype was obtained from a human donor who donated a stem cell graft to a child with acute lymphoblastic leukemia. The specimen comprised PBMCs from the stem cell graft donor, sampled from the stem cell graft. CDR3 bases: TGTGCCAGCAGTTACGATTCTACCGGTGGCTACACCTTC. Encoded protein: CASSYDSTGGYTF.